This TCR beta chain stems from a study of cytomegalovirus exposure and HLA in healthy donors. About the research overall: Early on, a data release was issued that held 80 million or so unique TCRs from HLA-typed donors.

For this clone: Its specificity is not known.

Findings and limits, study-wide: Overall, around 150 TCR beta chains were annotated as cytomegalovirus-associated. Sequencing likely generated an artifact that appeared as a cluster of highly shared sequence variants. A later analysis showed TCR association rates differing by HLA locus, peaking at DRB1 and lowest at HLA-C.

PCR was performed using 60 Vbeta and 13 Jbeta primers. Libraries were prepared by immunoSEQ multiplex PCR; TCRdb keeps only in-frame clonotypes and omits some of them. The sample shows 150,000 to 200,000 clones, around 78% of them seen only once. The J segment lost 3 bases and the V segment lost 0 bases, leaving 5 bases of the junction unmatched. Germline CDR1 is MNHEY and CDR2 is SVGAGI. This CDR3 comprises 16 residues. The receptor was derived from a woman between 35 and 50 years old in good health and CMV-seronegative. Sequencing was carried out using PBMCs. The chain couples TRBV6-5 to TRBJ1-1; 9 bases map to TRBD1. The CDR3 DNA reads as TGTGCCAGCAGTTACTCGGGACAGGGTGGGGACACTGAAGCTTTCTTT. The encoded protein is CASSYSGQGGDTEAFF.